Shown below are 7 T cell receptor beta chains from a single sample sequenced in a study of blood T cell repertoires in COVID-19. Clones were read by immunoSEQ multiplex PCR, and TCRdb kept only the in-frame ones, dropping some. The sample carries fewer than 350,000 clones, 88% recorded once. The sequenced sample consisted of peripheral blood. These receptors all come from a woman under 40 with COVID-19, enrolled during active disease.

The chain links TRBV6-6 to TRBJ2-5; the D gene is possibly TRBD1 (5 bases). This CDR3 spans 15 amino acids. V shed 4 bases and J shed 5 bases, with 17 bases lying between them. Germline values: CDR1 MNHNY, CDR2 SVGAGI (reference sequence). CDR3 in DNA: TGTGCCAGCAGTTTCGTGGGGCAGTTCGGGGAGACCCAGTACTTC. Its translation is CASSFVGQFGETQYF.

The chain joins TRBV18 to TRBJ2-7; tentatively, D is TRBD2 (6 bases). This CDR3 contains 13 residues. Germline-derived CDR1 and CDR2 are KGHSH and LQKENI. Trimming took off 6 bases at V and 5 bases at J, with 14 bases between the two ends. The CDR3 here is CASSVGWGDEQYV. The CDR3 region has the DNA TGTGCCAGCTCCGTAGGGTGGGGGGACGAGCAGTACGTC.

CDR3 nucleotides: TGTGCCAGCAGTGACTCGACAGGGGGCCGTGGCTACACCTTC. As protein: CASSDSTGGRGYTF. The chain employs TRBV6-4 and TRBJ1-2; 10 nucleotides line up with TRBD1. Germline values: CDR1 MRHNA, CDR2 SNTAGT. Unmatched junction bases numbered 2, after V lost 0 bases and J lost 7 bases. The CDR3 extends over 14 amino acids.

The chain links TRBV7-2 to TRBJ2-1, with 7 bases that match TRBD1. This CDR3 is built from 14 residues. After removal of 5 bases from V and 6 bases from J, the junction contained 7 bases not matched to a gene. Germline V lookup: CDR1 SGHTA, CDR2 FQGNSA. CDR3 region: CASSPRQGTNEQFF. The CDR3 region has the DNA TGTGCCAGCAGCCCAAGACAGGGTACCAATGAGCAGTTCTTC. The whole variable domain, filled in from reference TRBV7-2 and TRBJ2-1, reads GAGVSQSPSNKVTEKGKDVELRCDPISGHTALYWYRQSLGQGLEFLIYFQGNSAPDKSGLPSDRFSAERTGGSVSTLTIQRTQQEDSAVYLCASSPRQGTNEQFFGPGTRLTVL.

The chain joins TRBV19 to TRBJ2-3; possibly TRBD1 for D (6 bases). There are 15 residues in the CDR3. Trimming took 4 bases from V and 2 from J, leaving 13 bases between them. The germline gives CDR1 LNHDA, CDR2 SQIVND (reference sequence). CDR3 nucleotides: TGTGCCAGTAGTACCGGGGACACTTACACAGATACGCAGTATTTT. Its protein is CASSTGDTYTDTQYF.

The chain carries TRBV4-1 and TRBJ2-6; 7 nucleotides agree with TRBD1. V lost 1 base and J lost 3; bases outside the gene matches: 12. CDR1 and CDR2 (germline): MGHRA, YSYEKL. CDR3 size: 19 residues. CDR3 DNA sequence: TGCGCCAGCAGCCAAGCTTATCACAGGGGTTTGTATGGGGCCAACGTCCTGACTTTC. Amino acid sequence: CASSQAYHRGLYGANVLTF.

CDR3 sequence reads: CASSKGQLNTEAFF. The CDR3 DNA sequence: TGTGCCAGCAGCAAGGGACAGCTGAACACTGAAGCTTTCTTT. This chain links TRBV7-9 with TRBJ1-1, with 7 bases identical to TRBD1. V lost 5 bases to trimming and J lost 0 bases; unmatched junction nucleotides: 3. Germline V gives CDR1 SEHNR, CDR2 FQNEAQ (reference sequence). The CDR3 has 14 amino acids.